The rows below give T cell receptor beta chains drawn from one sample of a study of blood T cells in healthy people across ages. TCRdb fed the 5' RACE reads into MiXCR, producing one record per CDR3 protein. This table has 1.5 million to 2 million distinct CDR3 sequences, about 49% appearing once. The sample comprised blood. These receptors were collected from a middle-aged woman in good health. CDR3s include the opening cysteine and the closing phenylalanine or tryptophan. A D gene is named only where the DNA matches it firmly. Size is stated for part of the rows, as once, few or many counts, or as a class when the clone is expanded.

V gene	J gene	CDR3 length	D gene	clone size	CDR3 protein	CDR3 DNA
TRBV15	TRBJ2-3	15	TRBD1	few	CATSIQGFMADTQYF	TGTGCCACCAGCATACAGGGGTTTATGGCAGATACGCAGTATTTT
TRBV10-3	TRBJ2-7	16	TRBD1	few	CAISGPVDRGSSEQYF	TGTGCCATCAGTGGGCCGGTGGACAGGGGCTCGTCCGAGCAGTACTTC
TRBV28	TRBJ1-2	15	TRBD1	few	CASSPPGTVLYGYTF	TGTGCCAGCAGCCCACCCGGGACAGTTCTTTATGGCTACACCTTC
TRBV12-3/TRBV12-4	TRBJ2-7	16	-	-	CASSFLSRAGDYEQYF	TGTGCCAGCAGTTTTCTTTCCCGCGCAGGGGACTACGAGCAGTACTTC
TRBV11-2	TRBJ2-3	17	TRBD1	-	CASSLDPPGGSTDTQYF	TGTGCCAGCAGCTTAGATCCGCCAGGGGGTAGCACAGATACGCAGTATTTT
TRBV5-1	TRBJ2-7	16	TRBD1	-	CASSHGGTGGSYEQYF	TGCGCCAGCAGCCATGGCGGGACAGGGGGATCCTACGAGCAGTACTTC
TRBV6-2/TRBV6-3	TRBJ1-1	14	TRBD1	-	CASSFDRGLGEAFF	TGTGCCAGCAGTTTCGACAGGGGGCTTGGTGAAGCTTTCTTT
TRBV6-1	TRBJ2-3	16	-	few	CASSVSSFPTTDTQYF	TGTGCCAGCAGCGTCTCTAGTTTTCCGACGACAGATACGCAGTATTTT
TRBV5-1	TRBJ2-7	12	TRBD1	few	CASSYDRVEQYF	TGCGCCAGCAGCTATGACAGGGTCGAGCAGTACTTC
TRBV25-1	TRBJ2-3	16	TRBD1	many	CASSARDRGLRDTQYF	TGTGCCAGCAGTGCCAGGGACAGGGGGCTAAGAGATACGCAGTATTTT
TRBV20-1	TRBJ2-5	14	TRBD2	few	CSAPTWGGEETQYF	TGCAGTGCTCCAACCTGGGGGGGAGAAGAGACCCAGTACTTC
TRBV28	TRBJ2-3	14	-	few	CASTRRGRGDTQYF	TGTGCCAGCACTCGGCGGGGGAGGGGGGATACGCAGTATTTT
TRBV2	TRBJ2-5	14	-	-	CASTQRARQETQYF	TGTGCCAGCACCCAAAGGGCGCGGCAAGAGACCCAGTACTTC
TRBV7-9	TRBJ2-3	16	-	once	CASSSLRGPLEDTQYF	TGTGCCAGCAGCTCCCTTCGAGGCCCGTTGGAAGATACGCAGTATTTT
TRBV5-1	TRBJ2-5	17	-	-	CASSRVGRGLSQKTQYF	TGCGCCAGCAGTCGGGTGGGGCGGGGGCTCAGCCAGAAGACCCAGTACTTC
TRBV20-1	TRBJ2-7	15	TRBD2	-	CSARGLAGNYNEQYF	TGCAGTGCTAGAGGGCTAGCGGGGAACTACAATGAGCAGTACTTC
TRBV20-1	TRBJ2-3	15	-	-	CSARIAVSSTDTQYF	TGCAGTGCTAGGATAGCGGTGTCTAGCACAGATACGCAGTATTTT
TRBV24-1	TRBJ2-1	15	TRBD1	-	CATSDPRQGFNEQFF	TGTGCCACCAGTGACCCCCGACAGGGTTTCAATGAGCAGTTCTTC
TRBV28	TRBJ2-3	15	TRBD1	-	CASSADRAPTDTQYF	TGTGCCAGCAGTGCAGACAGGGCTCCCACAGATACGCAGTATTTT
TRBV7-2	TRBJ1-4	14	-	-	CASTIGGAGEKLFF	TGTGCCAGCACCATAGGGGGGGCGGGAGAAAAACTGTTTTTT
TRBV29-1	TRBJ1-5	12	-	-	CSAEGQTGPQHF	TGCAGCGCCGAAGGGCAGACTGGGCCCCAGCATTTT
TRBV6-6	TRBJ2-1	17	TRBD2	few	CASRDPASGRVWDEQFF	TGTGCCAGCAGAGATCCGGCTAGCGGGCGGGTTTGGGATGAGCAGTTCTTC
TRBV29-1	TRBJ2-7	11	-	-	CSVSHSYEQYF	TGCAGCGTCTCACACTCCTACGAGCAGTACTTC
TRBV20-1	TRBJ2-3	16	-	-	CSAAGHASVRTDTQYF	TGCAGTGCTGCCGGACACGCTAGCGTGAGAACAGATACGCAGTATTTT
TRBV13	TRBJ2-7	14	TRBD1	few	CASSLRTGVYEQYF	TGTGCCAGCAGCTTACGGACAGGTGTGTACGAGCAGTACTTC
TRBV20-1	TRBJ2-5	15	-	-	CSASPTDSYQETQYF	TGCAGTGCTAGCCCTACAGATTCGTACCAAGAGACCCAGTACTTC
TRBV10-3	TRBJ1-2	14	TRBD1	few	CAISAGQGVYGYTF	TGTGCCATCAGTGCAGGACAGGGGGTCTATGGCTACACCTTC
TRBV14	TRBJ2-5	15	-	-	CASSQDRGALETQYF	TGTGCCAGCAGCCAAGATCGGGGGGCCCTTGAGACCCAGTACTTC
TRBV4-3	TRBJ2-5	15	-	-	CASSQVRGRAETQYF	TGCGCCAGCAGCCAAGTAAGGGGAAGGGCCGAGACCCAGTACTTC
TRBV7-9	TRBJ1-5	15	-	-	CASSYPDRRNQPQHF	TGTGCCAGCAGTTACCCGGACCGGCGCAATCAGCCCCAGCATTTT
TRBV28	TRBJ2-7	14	TRBD2	-	CASHTSGDFYEQYF	TGTGCCAGTCACACTAGCGGGGACTTCTACGAGCAGTACTTC
TRBV3-1	TRBJ2-5	18	TRBD2	few	CASSQGRGSSGFQETQYF	TGTGCCAGCAGCCAAGGGAGAGGCTCTAGCGGATTCCAAGAGACCCAGTACTTC
TRBV28	TRBJ2-3	18	TRBD2	-	CASSPIGLAGEVADTQYF	TGTGCCAGCAGTCCCATAGGACTAGCGGGGGAAGTCGCAGATACGCAGTATTTT
TRBV7-6	TRBJ2-5	14	TRBD2	few	CASSPPQGGETQYF	TGTGCCAGCAGCCCACCCCAGGGAGGGGAGACCCAGTACTTC
TRBV9	TRBJ2-7	13	-	once	CAGSVGGGYEQYF	TGTGCCGGCAGCGTTGGTGGGGGCTACGAGCAGTACTTC
TRBV2	TRBJ2-3	12	-	-	CASRVIGDTQYF	TGTGCCAGCAGGGTCATAGGGGATACGCAGTATTTT
TRBV27	TRBJ2-5	13	-	few	CASSFSGGNEQYF	TGTGCCAGCAGTTTTTCGGGGGGCAATGAGCAGTACTTC
TRBV6-6	TRBJ1-6	15	TRBD1	once	CASSYQGGGGSPLHF	TGTGCCAGCAGTTACCAGGGGGGGGGAGGTTCACCCCTCCACTTT
TRBV5-6	TRBJ1-2	13	-	-	CASSITEYYGYTF	TGTGCCAGCAGCATAACAGAGTACTATGGCTACACCTTC
TRBV7-2	TRBJ2-7	14	-	-	CTSSLVAGSYEQYF	TGTACCAGCAGCTTAGTGGCGGGGAGCTACGAGCAGTACTTC
TRBV29-1	TRBJ2-1	13	TRBD2	few	CSIPGLADNEQFF	TGCAGCATCCCGGGACTAGCGGACAATGAGCAGTTCTTC
TRBV6-6	TRBJ1-6	16	TRBD1	-	CASSYIGTGYNSPLHF	TGTGCCAGCAGTTACATCGGGACAGGGTATAATTCACCCCTCCACTTT
TRBV2	TRBJ2-1	13	TRBD1	-	CASPRDRANEQFF	TGTGCCAGCCCGAGGGACAGGGCGAATGAGCAGTTCTTC
TRBV12-3/TRBV12-4	TRBJ2-5	13	-	few	CASSLSPDETQYF	TGTGCCAGCAGTTTGAGTCCGGACGAGACCCAGTACTTC
TRBV16	TRBJ1-6	18	TRBD1	-	CASSQSAGQGILNSPLHF	TGTGCCAGCAGCCAATCGGCGGGACAGGGAATACTTAATTCACCCCTCCACTTT
TRBV25-1	TRBJ1-6	15	-	-	CASSDRAAGNSPLHF	TGTGCCAGCAGTGATCGGGCAGCGGGAAATTCACCCCTCCACTTT
TRBV5-6	TRBJ2-5	13	-	-	CASSLWGVETQYF	TGTGCCAGCAGCTTGTGGGGTGTGGAGACCCAGTACTTC
TRBV6-2/TRBV6-3	TRBJ2-5	16	-	-	CASSRSRGGPKETQYF	TGTGCCAGCAGCCGATCTCGGGGAGGACCGAAAGAGACCCAGTACTTC
TRBV6-1	TRBJ2-5	18	-	-	CASSASLGGNPYQETQYF	TGTGCCAGCAGTGCCTCCCTCGGGGGAAATCCATACCAAGAGACCCAGTACTTC
TRBV27	TRBJ1-2	14	-	-	CASSLRAGLNGYTF	TGTGCCAGCAGTTTACGGGCGGGACTTAATGGCTACACCTTC
TRBV20-1	TRBJ2-5	14	TRBD2	-	CSARDPSGGGTQYF	TGCAGTGCTAGAGATCCTAGCGGGGGGGGGACCCAGTACTTC
TRBV15	TRBJ2-5	15	TRBD1	few	CATSRDRDRVETQYF	TGTGCCACCAGCAGAGATAGGGACAGGGTGGAGACCCAGTACTTC
TRBV29-1	TRBJ2-3	12	-	few	CSATPEGDTQYF	TGCAGCGCCACTCCAGAGGGAGATACGCAGTATTTT
TRBV6-6	TRBJ2-1	15	TRBD2	-	CASTSGLGITPEQFF	TGTGCCAGCACCTCGGGACTAGGGATTACCCCTGAGCAGTTCTTC
TRBV5-6	TRBJ2-5	12	-	few	CASSLALGSQYF	TGTGCCAGCAGCTTGGCCTTGGGGTCCCAGTACTTC
TRBV7-8	TRBJ1-5	14	-	few	CASSSWGSNQPQHF	TGTGCCAGCAGCTCGTGGGGTAGCAATCAGCCCCAGCATTTT
TRBV6-2/TRBV6-3	TRBJ2-1	14	-	-	CASRYAGEYNEQFF	TGTGCCAGCAGGTACGCAGGGGAGTACAATGAGCAGTTCTTC
TRBV28	TRBJ2-7	14	-	-	CASSLAPFSYEQYF	TGTGCCAGCAGTTTAGCCCCATTCTCCTACGAGCAGTACTTC
TRBV4-2	TRBJ2-3	18	TRBD2	-	CASSQALSASGDTDTQYF	TGTGCCAGCAGCCAAGCACTTTCAGCTAGCGGGGACACAGATACGCAGTATTTT
TRBV12-3/TRBV12-4	TRBJ1-2	14	-	-	CASSLGENVYGYTF	TGTGCCAGCAGTTTAGGGGAAAACGTATATGGCTACACCTTC